The 23 T cell receptor beta chains below come from one sample, sequenced in a study of T cell responses to AZD1222 COVID-19 vaccine. The protocol was immunoSEQ multiplex PCR, while the TCRdb copy is restricted to in-frame clones and leaves out a portion. The data show 150,000 or so clones, 92% seen once. The specimen was peripheral blood, collected 28 days after the second AZD1222 dose. These receptors were collected from an adult who received the AZD1222 COVID-19 vaccine.

The rearrangement uses TRBV30 and TRBJ1-1; perhaps TRBD1 as D (5 bases). This CDR3 is built from 11 residues. CDR1 is GTSNPN, CDR2 SVGIG, per germline (reference sequence). With 0 bases removed from V and 14 bases from J, the gap between germline ends came to 13 bases. Here the CDR3 reads CAWSVGGHLFF. CDR3 coding DNA: TGTGCCTGGAGTGTCGGAGGACATCTCTTCTTT.

This rearrangement joins TRBV4-1 to TRBJ1-5; tentatively, D is TRBD1 (5 bases). Trimming took 3 bases from V and 3 from J, leaving 15 bases between them. The CDR3 runs to 16 residues. Germline V gives CDR1 MGHRA, CDR2 YSYEKL. The CDR3 reads CASSQPGRTDNQPQHF. DNA of the CDR3: TGCGCCAGCAGCCAGCCGGGACGGACGGACAATCAGCCCCAGCATTTT.

A word on this clone: The same CDR3 is also encoded by other DNA sequences in this sample. This chain uses TRBV18 with TRBJ2-7, with 8 bases identical to TRBD2. This CDR3 spans 13 amino acids. After removal of 0 bases from V and 5 bases from J, the junction contained 0 bases not matched to a gene. CDR1 KGHSH and CDR2 LQKENI come from the germline V gene. CDR3: CASSPPAGDEQYF. Here the CDR3 DNA reads TGTGCCAGCTCACCACCAGCGGGGGACGAGCAGTACTTC.

This chain connects TRBV6-5 to TRBJ1-2; D call uncertain. Trimming removed 6 bases at V and 3 bases at J, with 11 bases between. The CDR3 consists of 13 residues. Germline CDR1 reads MNHEY; CDR2 reads SVGAGI. CDR3 sequence (DNA): TGTGCCAGCAGAGCCGATGCCTACTATGGCTACACCTTC. Its protein product is CASRADAYYGYTF.

A single count supports this clone. This chain links TRBV29-1 with TRBJ2-1, with 8 bases identical to TRBD2. After removal of 3 bases from V and 4 bases from J, the junction contained 5 bases not matched to a gene. The CDR3 covers 14 residues. Germline V gives CDR1 SQVTM, CDR2 ANQGSEA. This CDR3 is CSVDGGAHYNEQFF. As DNA, the CDR3 is TGCAGCGTTGACGGGGGGGCCCATTACAATGAGCAGTTCTTC.

The CDR3: CASSYLGFTEAFF. CDR3 nucleotide sequence: TGTGCCAGCAGTTACTTAGGGTTCACCGAAGCTTTCTTT. The chain recombines TRBV6-5 with TRBJ1-1; D is undetermined. This CDR3 is built from 13 residues. V lost 1 base and J 8 bases, leaving 11 bases between the germline ends. Germline V gives CDR1 MNHEY, CDR2 SVGAGI.

This rearrangement joins TRBV6-4 to TRBJ2-6; 7 bases are a match to TRBD1. The ends lost 3 bases at V and 0 bases at J; junction bases unmatched: 5. This CDR3 has 17 residues. Germline CDR1 and CDR2: MRHNA and SNTAGT. As DNA, the CDR3 is TGTGCCAGCAGTGAAGGCTCAGGGGGCTCTGGGGCCAACGTCCTGACTTTC. Translated: CASSEGSGGSGANVLTF.

The J gene is TRBJ1-1, the V gene TRBV11-2, with 7 bases that match TRBD1. This CDR3 is built from 16 residues. Trimming took 5 bases from V and 3 from J; bases not matched to a gene: 12. Germline V gene sequence: CDR1 SGHAT, CDR2 FQNNGV. The CDR3 region has the DNA TGTGCCAGCAGCCCACGAATGACAGGGAGGCACACTGAAGCTTTCTTT. It translates to CASSPRMTGRHTEAFF. The full variable domain, in which reference TRBV11-2 and TRBJ1-1 provide the parts outside the CDR3, is EAGVAQSPRYKIIEKRQSVAFWCNPISGHATLYWYQQILGQGPKLLIQFQNNGVVDDSQLPKDRFSAERLKGVDSTLKIQPAKLEDSAVYLCASSPRMTGRHTEAFFGQGTRLTVV.

The genes are TRBV5-1 and TRBJ1-2; maybe TRBD1 (5 bases). The CDR3 totals 15 residues. V lost 1 base and J 5 bases, leaving 15 bases between the germline ends. CDR1 and CDR2 from the germline V gene are SGHRS and YFSETQ. CDR3 nucleotides: TGCGCCAGCAGCTTGTTGGCCGCAGGGATTTATGGCTACACCTTC. Amino acids: CASSLLAAGIYGYTF.

The chain couples TRBV10-1 to TRBJ1-2; weak D call: TRBD1 (5 bases). V shed 4 bases and J shed 2 bases, with 11 bases lying between them. The length of the CDR3 is 14 residues. The germline V gene has CDR1 WNHNN and CDR2 SYGVQD (reference sequence). The CDR3 loop is CASSVGRENYGYTF. CDR3 in DNA: TGCGCCAGCAGTGTGGGCAGGGAGAACTATGGCTACACCTTC.

The chain uses TRBV4-1 and TRBJ2-2, with D maybe TRBD2 (6 bases). CDR3 length: 17 amino acids. Trimming removed 1 base from V and 5 bases from J, with 17 bases in between. Germline V gene data show CDR1 as MGHRA and CDR2 as YSYEKL. CDR3 coding DNA: TGCGCCAGCAGCCAAGCACCTGGGGGGACGGTGACCGGGGAGCTGTTTTTT. Amino acids: CASSQAPGGTVTGELFF.

This clone was detected only once. The chain links TRBV2 to TRBJ2-7; the D gene is possibly TRBD2 (5 bases). The CDR3 has 15 residues. The germline V gene encodes CDR1 SNHLY and CDR2 FYNNEI. V dropped 7 bases and J dropped 2 bases, with 18 bases sitting between them. CDR3 sequence (DNA): TGTGCCAGCAAGGATTTGGTTAGGGAGCCCTACGAGCAGTACTTC. This translates into CASKDLVREPYEQYF. Drawing the rest from reference TRBV2 and TRBJ2-7, the complete variable domain is EPEVTQTPSHQVTQMGQEVILRCVPISNHLYFYWYRQILGQKVEFLVSFYNNEISEKSEIFDDQFSVERPDGSNFTLKIRSTKLEDSAMYFCASKDLVREPYEQYFGPGTRLTVT.

For the CDR3, the DNA is TGTGCCAGTCACGGGACAGGGGGCTTCCAAAACTATGGCTACACCTTC. The encoded protein is CASHGTGGFQNYGYTF. The rearrangement uses TRBV5-6 and TRBJ1-2; TRBD1 matches 12 bases. This CDR3 spans 16 amino acids. From germline, CDR1 is SGHDT and CDR2 YYEEEE. Trimming removed 8 bases from V and 2 bases from J; junction bases left unmatched: 10. The full variable domain, its missing parts supplied by reference TRBV5-6 and TRBJ1-2, is DAGVTQSPTHLIKTRGQQVTLRCSPKSGHDTVSWYQQALGQGPQFIFQYYEEEERQRGNFPDRFSGHQFPNYSSELNVNALLLGDSALYLCASHGTGGFQNYGYTFGSGTRLTVV.

This chain uses TRBV27 with TRBJ1-2, with a tentative D call TRBD1 (5 bases). This CDR3 spans 14 amino acids. CDR1 MNHEY and CDR2 SMNVEV come from the germline V gene (reference sequence). The ends were cut back, 2 bases at V and 3 bases at J, with 10 bases in the middle. CDR3 region: CASSLGGGDYGYTF. CDR3 nucleotide sequence: TGTGCCAGCAGTTTAGGCGGAGGGGACTATGGCTACACCTTC.

The chain carries TRBV5-1 and TRBJ2-2; D possibly matches TRBD1 or TRBD2 (5 bases each). The V gene's germline CDR1 is SGHRS and CDR2 YFSETQ. CDR3 length: 16 residues. Trimming removed 3 bases at V and 7 bases at J, with 19 bases between. The CDR3 spells CASSSTPEGHGGELFF. In DNA, the CDR3 is TGCGCCAGCAGCTCAACCCCCGAGGGGCACGGCGGGGAGCTGTTTTTT.

This chain connects TRBV9 to TRBJ2-2, with 10 bases lining up with TRBD2. Trimming removed 4 bases from V and 1 base from J; junction bases left unmatched: 1. This CDR3 spans 15 amino acids. CDR1 SGDLS and CDR2 YYNGEE come from the germline V gene. The CDR3, as DNA: TGTGCCAGCAGCTCTAGCGGGGGGAACACCGGGGAGCTGTTTTTT. It specifies CASSSSGGNTGELFF.

This clone showed up just a few times. The V and J genes are TRBV4-2 and TRBJ2-5, with D perhaps given as TRBD1 or TRBD2 (5 bases each). CDR1 LGHNA and CDR2 YNFKEQ come from the germline V gene. Trimming pared 2 bases from V and 1 base from J, leaving 11 bases between. This CDR3 has 15 amino acids. The DNA for the CDR3 is TGTGCCAGCAGCCAATTTCGGGACGGCCAAGAGACCCAGTACTTC. Protein: CASSQFRDGQETQYF.

The chain employs TRBV4-1 and TRBJ1-5; 8 nucleotides align to TRBD1. V gave up 1 base and J gave up 5 bases; unmatched junction bases: 4. The CDR3 consists of 15 residues. The germline V gene encodes CDR1 MGHRA and CDR2 YSYEKL. The CDR3 region is CASSQGTGLDQPQHF. The DNA of the CDR3 is TGCGCCAGCAGCCAAGGGACAGGGCTAGATCAGCCCCAGCATTTT.

This clone has just one count. The chain uses TRBV5-1 and TRBJ1-4; D is possibly TRBD1 (5 bases). Germline CDR1 reads SGHRS; CDR2 reads YFSETQ. Trimming shortened V by 1 base and J by 1 base, and 5 bases separated the two germline ends. This CDR3 has 14 residues. CDR3 loop: CASSLQGTNEKLFF. The CDR3 DNA is TGCGCCAGCAGCTTGCAGGGAACTAATGAAAAACTGTTTTTT.

This clone was recorded once. The genes are TRBV9 and TRBJ1-4; TRBD1 matches 8 bases. Germline lookup yields CDR1 SGDLS and CDR2 YYNGEE. V shed 0 bases, J shed 4 bases, and the junction held 2 bases outside the gene matches. CDR3 length equals 15 residues. The DNA of the CDR3 is TGTGCCAGCAGCGTAGAAACAGGGGGTAATGAAAAACTGTTTTTT. Translating it yields CASSVETGGNEKLFF.

The genes are TRBV7-9 and TRBJ2-1, with TRBD2 matching 7 bases. The CDR3 totals 15 residues. With 4 bases clipped from V and 1 base from J, the junction kept 4 bases outside the gene matches. CDR1 is SEHNR, CDR2 FQNEAQ, per germline (reference sequence). CDR3 sequence (DNA): TGTGCCAGCAGCTCGCTAGCGGTTTCCTACAATGAGCAGTTCTTC. Residues: CASSSLAVSYNEQFF.

This clone has only one observation. The chain carries TRBV2 and TRBJ2-7; TRBD2 matches 15 bases. Losses at the gene ends were 5 bases for V and 7 bases for J; bases not matched to a gene: 3. Germline V gives CDR1 SNHLY, CDR2 FYNNEI. There are 14 residues in the CDR3. The CDR3 loop is CASSPGTSGGEQYF. The CDR3 bases are TGTGCCAGCAGTCCCGGGACTAGCGGGGGGGAGCAGTACTTC. The complete variable domain, with remaining parts taken from reference TRBV2 and TRBJ2-7, reads EPEVTQTPSHQVTQMGQEVILRCVPISNHLYFYWYRQILGQKVEFLVSFYNNEISEKSEIFDDQFSVERPDGSNFTLKIRSTKLEDSAMYFCASSPGTSGGEQYFGPGTRLTVT.

Points on this clone: This same CDR3 is encoded by further DNA sequences in the sample. V is TRBV15 and J is TRBJ2-2; D may match TRBD1 or TRBD2 (6 bases each). The germline gives CDR1 LNHNV, CDR2 YYDKDF (reference sequence). The CDR3 runs to 16 residues. The V and J ends lost 1 base and 1 base respectively, with 10 bases between them. The CDR3: CATSRGGARNTGELFF. The CDR3 nucleotides are TGTGCCACCAGCAGAGGGGGGGCCAGGAACACCGGGGAGCTGTTTTTT.